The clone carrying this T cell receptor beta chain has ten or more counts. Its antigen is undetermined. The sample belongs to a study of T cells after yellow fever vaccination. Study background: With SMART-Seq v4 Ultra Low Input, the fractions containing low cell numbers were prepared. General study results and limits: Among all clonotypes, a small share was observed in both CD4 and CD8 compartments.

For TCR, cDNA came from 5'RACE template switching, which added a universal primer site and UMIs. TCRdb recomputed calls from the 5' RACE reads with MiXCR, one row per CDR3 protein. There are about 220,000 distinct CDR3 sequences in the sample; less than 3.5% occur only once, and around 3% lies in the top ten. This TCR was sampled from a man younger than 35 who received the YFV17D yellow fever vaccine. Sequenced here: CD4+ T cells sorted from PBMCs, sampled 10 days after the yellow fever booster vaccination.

CDR3 sequence (DNA): TGCAGTGCTAGATGGGCCACCAAAAACATTCAGTACTTC. Translation gives CSARWATKNIQYF. The V gene is TRBV20-1, the J gene TRBJ2-4; D not resolved. The germline CDR1 and CDR2 sequences are DFQATT and SNEGSKA (reference sequence). Trimming stripped 2 bases from V and 2 bases from J, with 7 bases between. The CDR3 consists of 13 residues.